The clone carrying this T cell receptor (beta chain) was seen a few times. V shed 4 bases and J shed 1 base, with 11 bases lying between them. Germline-derived CDR1 and CDR2 are KGHSH and LQKENI. This CDR3 region has 14 residues. The sample belongs to a study of T-cell reconstitution after alpha-beta-depleted transplantation in children. Unique molecular identifiers were incorporated when the TCRbeta library was constructed. From the PCR reads, TCRdb called clonotypes with MiXCR, one entry per CDR3 protein. The sample includes 350,000 to 400,000 distinct CDR3 sequences, approximately 20% seen only once; the top ten take 3% to 4.5%.

J is TRBJ2-7 and V is TRBV18; a weak D match, TRBD1 (5 bases). Source: PBMCs from the stem cell graft donor, taken from the stem cell graft. The clonotype originates from a human donor who donated a stem cell graft to a child with acute myeloid leukemia. Here the CDR3 reads CASSRDSTSYEQYF. The CDR3 DNA reads as TGTGCCAGCTCACGAGACAGCACTTCCTACGAGCAGTACTTC.